The clone carrying this T cell receptor beta chain was seen repeatedly, ten times or more. This sample is part of a study of spatial heterogeneity in lung cancer. Via MiXCR, TCRdb re-called the 5' RACE reads, giving one row per CDR3 protein. The sample holds 35,000 to 55,000 distinct CDR3 sequences, roughly an eighth seen once. Time point of the sample: sample taken at primary tumor resection. Germline loops: CDR1 MDHEN, CDR2 SYDVKM. This CDR3 region has 15 residues. The junction had 2 bases not matched to a gene; V was cut back by 2 bases and J by 2 bases. This sequence originates from a male donor with early-stage non-small cell lung cancer. The chain employs TRBV28 and TRBJ2-1; 8 bases agree with TRBD2. The specimen was PBMCs, collected at surgery. CDR3 sequence reads: CASSLEAGAYNEQFF. CDR3 sequence (DNA): TGTGCCAGCAGTTTAGAAGCGGGGGCCTACAATGAGCAGTTCTTC. Based on the CDR3 plus reference TRBV28 and TRBJ2-1, the full variable domain is DVKVTQSSRYLVKRTGEKVFLECVQDMDHENMFWYRQDPGLGLRLIYFSYDVKMKEKGDIPEGYSVSREKKERFSLILESASTNQTSMYLCASSLEAGAYNEQFFGPGTRLTVL.